Sequencing of this T cell receptor beta chain was carried out in a study of CD8+ T cells in alopecia areata. This CDR3 spans 13 amino acids. Germline CDR1 is GTSNPN and CDR2 is SVGIG (reference sequence). Trimming shortened V by 0 bases and J by 2 bases, and 8 bases separated the two germline ends. Treatment in this sample: oral pan-JAK inhibitor, 5-10 mg twice daily. After isolation, RNA underwent reverse transcription to generate cDNA as the sequencing template. The table came from immunoSEQ multiplex PCR; TCRdb's copy has only in-frame clones and leaves some out. The profile covers some 110,000 clones, with approximately 59% appearing a single time and 25% to 35% taken by the ten largest.

This TCR derives from a human donor with alopecia areata. The rearrangement links TRBV30 to TRBJ2-7; no clear D. Sequenced material: CD8+ T cells sorted from blood, taken at week 4, from a patient treated with tofacitinib. CDR3 DNA: TGTGCCTGGAGTGTCAACAGTGCCTACGAGCAGTACTTC. Its translation is CAWSVNSAYEQYF.